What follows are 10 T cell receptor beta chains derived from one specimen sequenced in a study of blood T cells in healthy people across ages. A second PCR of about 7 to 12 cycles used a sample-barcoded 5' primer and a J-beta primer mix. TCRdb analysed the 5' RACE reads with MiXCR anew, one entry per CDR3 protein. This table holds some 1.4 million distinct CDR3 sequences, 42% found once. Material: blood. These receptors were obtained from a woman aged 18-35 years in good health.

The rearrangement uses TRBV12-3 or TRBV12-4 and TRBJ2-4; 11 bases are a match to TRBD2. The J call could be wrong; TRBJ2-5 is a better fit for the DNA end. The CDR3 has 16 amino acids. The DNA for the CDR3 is TGTGCCAGCAGTTCAACCCTAGCGGGGGGCCAAGAGACCCAGTACTTC. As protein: CASSSTLAGGQETQYF.

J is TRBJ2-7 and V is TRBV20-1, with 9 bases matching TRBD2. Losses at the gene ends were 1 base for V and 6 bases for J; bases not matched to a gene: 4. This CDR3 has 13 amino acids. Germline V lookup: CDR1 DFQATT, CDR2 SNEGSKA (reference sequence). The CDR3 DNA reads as TGCAGTGCTAGAGCCGGGACTAGCTGCGAGCAGTACTTC. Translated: CSARAGTSCEQYF.

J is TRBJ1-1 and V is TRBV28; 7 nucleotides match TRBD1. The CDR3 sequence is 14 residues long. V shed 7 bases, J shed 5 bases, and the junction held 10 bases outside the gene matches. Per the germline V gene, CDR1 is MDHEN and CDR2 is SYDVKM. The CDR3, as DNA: TGTGCCAGCATGGGGACAGACGATTTTACTGAAGCTTTCTTT. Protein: CASMGTDDFTEAFF. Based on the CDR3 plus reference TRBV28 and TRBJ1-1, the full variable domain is DVKVTQSSRYLVKRTGEKVFLECVQDMDHENMFWYRQDPGLGLRLIYFSYDVKMKEKGDIPEGYSVSREKKERFSLILESASTNQTSMYLCASMGTDDFTEAFFGQGTRLTVV.

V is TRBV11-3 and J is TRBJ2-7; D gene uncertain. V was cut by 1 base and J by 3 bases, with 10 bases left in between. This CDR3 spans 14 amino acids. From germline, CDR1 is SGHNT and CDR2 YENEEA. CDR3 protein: CASSLGGNNYEQYF. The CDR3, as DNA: TGTGCCAGCAGCTTAGGGGGAAACAACTACGAGCAGTACTTC.

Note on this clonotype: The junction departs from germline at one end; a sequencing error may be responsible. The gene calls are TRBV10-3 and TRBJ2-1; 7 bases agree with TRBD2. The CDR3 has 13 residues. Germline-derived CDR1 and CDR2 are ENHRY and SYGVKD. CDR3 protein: CAISGFLADEQFF. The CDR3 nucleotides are TGCGCCATCAGTGGCTTCCTAGCGGATGAGCAGTTCTTC.

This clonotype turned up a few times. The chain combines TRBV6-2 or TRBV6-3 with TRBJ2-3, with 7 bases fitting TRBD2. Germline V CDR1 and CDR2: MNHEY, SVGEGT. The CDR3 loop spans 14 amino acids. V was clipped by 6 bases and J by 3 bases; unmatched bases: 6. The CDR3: CASRPWRGTDTQYF. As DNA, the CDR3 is TGTGCCAGCAGGCCCTGGCGGGGGACAGATACGCAGTATTTT.

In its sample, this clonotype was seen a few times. CDR3 bases: TGTGCCAGCAGTTACAGGGGGTCCGGCTTTTCCTATAATTCACCCCTCCACTTT. It encodes CASSYRGSGFSYNSPLHF. This chain uses TRBV6-5 with TRBJ1-6; D is perhaps TRBD1 (6 bases). This CDR3 comprises 18 residues. Trimming stripped 2 bases from V and 1 base from J, with 15 bases between. The germline CDR1 and CDR2 sequences are MNHEY and SVGAGI.

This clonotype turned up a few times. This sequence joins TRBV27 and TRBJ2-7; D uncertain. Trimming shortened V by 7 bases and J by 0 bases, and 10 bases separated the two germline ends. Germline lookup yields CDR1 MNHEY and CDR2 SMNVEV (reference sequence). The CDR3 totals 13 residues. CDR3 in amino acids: CASKAPGSYEQYF. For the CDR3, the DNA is TGTGCCAGCAAGGCCCCGGGCTCCTACGAGCAGTACTTC.

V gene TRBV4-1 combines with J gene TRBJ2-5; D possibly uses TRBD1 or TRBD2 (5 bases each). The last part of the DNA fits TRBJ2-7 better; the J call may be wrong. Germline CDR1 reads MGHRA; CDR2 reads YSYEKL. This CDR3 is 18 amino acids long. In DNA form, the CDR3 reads TGCGCCAGCAGCCAAGATTGGAACAGGAGGACCCGGGGCCTCGAGCAGTACTTC. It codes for CASSQDWNRRTRGLEQYF.

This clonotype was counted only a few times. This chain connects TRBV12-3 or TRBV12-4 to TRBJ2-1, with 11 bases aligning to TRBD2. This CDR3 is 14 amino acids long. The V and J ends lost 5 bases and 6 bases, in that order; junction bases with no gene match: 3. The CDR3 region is CASSTSGSTNEQFF. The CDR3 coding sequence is TGTGCCAGCAGTACTAGCGGGAGTACCAATGAGCAGTTCTTC.